This T cell receptor beta chain was captured by sequencing in a study of OX40 agonist ivuxolimab in advanced cancers. Trimming took off 5 bases at V and 3 bases at J, with 20 bases between the two ends. Per the germline V gene, CDR1 is MNHEY and CDR2 is SMNVEV (reference sequence). This CDR3 has 17 residues. The table came from immunoSEQ multiplex PCR; TCRdb's copy has only in-frame clones and leaves some out. Of under 80,000 clones in the sample, 85% were seen once. The sample was CD4+ or CD8+ T cells sorted from blood, taken in a trial of the OX40 agonist ivuxolimab. The rearrangement links TRBV27 to TRBJ2-1; tentative D call: TRBD1 (5 bases). The clonotype originates from an adult with an advanced solid tumor such as melanoma, head and neck, liver or kidney cancer. CDR3 nucleotides: TGTGCCAGCAGTCGCAATCCCTCCAGGGTTCGCTACAATGAGCAGTTCTTC. This sequence encodes CASSRNPSRVRYNEQFF.